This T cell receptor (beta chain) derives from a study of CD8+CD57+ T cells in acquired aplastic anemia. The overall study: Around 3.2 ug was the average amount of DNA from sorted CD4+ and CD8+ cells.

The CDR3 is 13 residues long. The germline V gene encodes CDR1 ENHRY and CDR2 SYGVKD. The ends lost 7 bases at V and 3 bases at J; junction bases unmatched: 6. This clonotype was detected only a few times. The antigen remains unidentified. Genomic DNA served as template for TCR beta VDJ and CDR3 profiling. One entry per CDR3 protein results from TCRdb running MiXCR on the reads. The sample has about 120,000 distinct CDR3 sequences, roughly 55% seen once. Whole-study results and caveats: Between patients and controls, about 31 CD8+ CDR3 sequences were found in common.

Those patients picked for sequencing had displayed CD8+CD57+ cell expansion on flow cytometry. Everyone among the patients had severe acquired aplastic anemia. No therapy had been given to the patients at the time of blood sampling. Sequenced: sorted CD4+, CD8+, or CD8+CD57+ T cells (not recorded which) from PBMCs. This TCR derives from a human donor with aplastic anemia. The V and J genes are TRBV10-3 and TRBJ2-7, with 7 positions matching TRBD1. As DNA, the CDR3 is TGTGCCATCAAAGACAGGGCCCTCTACGAGCAGTACTTC. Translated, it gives CAIKDRALYEQYF.